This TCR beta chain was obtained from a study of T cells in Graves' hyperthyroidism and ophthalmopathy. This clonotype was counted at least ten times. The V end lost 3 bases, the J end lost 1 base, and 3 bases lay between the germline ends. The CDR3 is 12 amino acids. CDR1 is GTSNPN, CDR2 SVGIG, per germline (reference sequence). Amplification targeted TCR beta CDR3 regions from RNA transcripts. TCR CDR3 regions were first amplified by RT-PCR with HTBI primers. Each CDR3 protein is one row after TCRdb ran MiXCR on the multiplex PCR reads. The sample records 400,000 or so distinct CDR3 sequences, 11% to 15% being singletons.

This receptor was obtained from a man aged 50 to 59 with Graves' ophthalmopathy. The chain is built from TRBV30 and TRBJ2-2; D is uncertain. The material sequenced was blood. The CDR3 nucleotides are TGTGCCTGGAGCCGGAACACCGGGGAGCTGTTTTTT. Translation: CAWSRNTGELFF.